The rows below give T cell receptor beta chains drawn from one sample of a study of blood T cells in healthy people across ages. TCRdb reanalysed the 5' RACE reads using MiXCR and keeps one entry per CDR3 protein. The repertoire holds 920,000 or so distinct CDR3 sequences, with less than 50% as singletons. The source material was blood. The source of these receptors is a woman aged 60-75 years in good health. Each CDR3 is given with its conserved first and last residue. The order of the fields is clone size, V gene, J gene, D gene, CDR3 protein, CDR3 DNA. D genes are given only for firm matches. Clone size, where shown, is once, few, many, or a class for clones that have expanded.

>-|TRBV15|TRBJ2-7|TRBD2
CATGSGRLDEQYF
TGTGCCACCGGGAGCGGGAGGCTGGATGAGCAGTACTTC
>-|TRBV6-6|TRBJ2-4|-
CASSYRSGDIQYF
TGTGCCAGCAGTTACAGGTCGGGGGACATTCAGTACTTC
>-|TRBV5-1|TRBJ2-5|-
CASSSGLRSAQETQYF
TGCGCCAGCAGCTCCGGGCTTCGGAGCGCGCAAGAGACCCAGTACTTC
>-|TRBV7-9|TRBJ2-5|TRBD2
CASSTWGGAGKTQYF
TGTGCCAGCAGCACCTGGGGGGGAGCGGGGAAGACCCAGTACTTC
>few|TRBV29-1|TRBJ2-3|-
CSVDRHGTNTDTQYF
TGCAGCGTTGATCGCCACGGGACGAACACAGATACGCAGTATTTT
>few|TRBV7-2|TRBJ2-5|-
CASSFTLWGNEQYF
TGTGCCAGCAGCTTTACATTGTGGGGCAATGAGCAGTACTTC
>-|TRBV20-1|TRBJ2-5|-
CSARTPQETQYF
TGCAGTGCTAGAACCCCACAAGAGACCCAGTACTTC
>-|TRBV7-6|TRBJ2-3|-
CASSLRDRGDTQYF
TGTGCCAGCAGCTTAAGGGATAGGGGCGATACGCAGTATTTT
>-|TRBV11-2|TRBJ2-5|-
CASTSLDSFRTQETQYF
TGTGCCAGCACCTCGCTGGACTCATTCCGGACCCAAGAGACCCAGTACTTC
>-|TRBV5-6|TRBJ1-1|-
CASSITRNTEAFF
TGTGCCAGCAGCATAACACGGAACACTGAAGCTTTCTTT
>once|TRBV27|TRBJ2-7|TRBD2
CASSIPGLGYEQYF
TGTGCCAGCAGTATACCGGGACTAGGGTACGAGCAGTACTTC